The source of this T cell receptor (beta chain) is a study of blood T cell repertoires in COVID-19. Study members were between roughly 18 and 90 years old and lived in 20 to 30 US regions. Recovered Cohort 3 donors showed two negative PCRs, clearance, or symptom resolution. With 4 bases removed from V and 4 bases from J, the gap between germline ends came to 13 bases. Per the germline V gene, CDR1 is SGHRS and CDR2 is YFSETQ. The CDR3 has 14 residues. Original analysis: Amplifying reference gene primers gave estimates of nucleated cell counts. The data were produced by immunoSEQ multiplex PCR, yet TCRdb's version contains in-frame clones alone and is incomplete. V and J calls and clone size are as listed in that table; D and trimming were resolved from the DNA. Found here are around 400,000 clones, over 80% of them singletons; the top ten hold 5% to 5.5%.

The chain employs TRBV5-1 and TRBJ2-3; D is possibly TRBD2 (7 bases). The source material was PBMCs or T cells enriched from blood (not recorded which). This receptor was identified in a woman between 45 and 60 years old who had recovered from COVID-19. CDR3 region: CASSTGGPADTQYF. CDR3 nucleotides: TGCGCCAGCAGCACGGGGGGCCCGGCAGATACGCAGTATTTT. Based on the CDR3 plus reference TRBV5-1 and TRBJ2-3, the full variable domain is KAGVTQTPRYLIKTRGQQVTLSCSPISGHRSVSWYQQTPGQGLQFLFEYFSETQRNKGNFPGRFSGRQFSNSRSEMNVSTLELGDSALYLCASSTGGPADTQYFGPGTRLTVL.